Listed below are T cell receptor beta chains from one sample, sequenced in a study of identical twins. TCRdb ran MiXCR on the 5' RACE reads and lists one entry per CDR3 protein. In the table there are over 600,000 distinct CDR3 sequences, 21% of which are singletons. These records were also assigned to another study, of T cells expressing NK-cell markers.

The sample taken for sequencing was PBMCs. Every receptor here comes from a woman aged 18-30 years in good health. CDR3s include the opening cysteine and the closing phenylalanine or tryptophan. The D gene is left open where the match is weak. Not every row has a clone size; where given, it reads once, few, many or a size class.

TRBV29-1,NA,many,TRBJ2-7,TGCAGCGTTGAAGTTGGGGGTTCCTACGAGCAGTACTTC,CSVEVGGSYEQYF
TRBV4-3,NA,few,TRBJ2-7,TGCGCCAGCAGCCGTAATCGCGAGTCCTACGAGCAGTACTTC,CASSRNRESYEQYF
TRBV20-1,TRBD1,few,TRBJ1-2,TGCAGTGCCGTCGGGACAGGGGATGTGGGTGGCTACACCTTC,CSAVGTGDVGGYTF
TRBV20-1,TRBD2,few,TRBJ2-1,TGCAGTGCTAGGCCCAGACTCGGGACTAGCGGATACAATGAGCAGTTCTTC,CSARPRLGTSGYNEQFF
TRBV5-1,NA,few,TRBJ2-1,TGCGCCAGCAGCTGGCAGGGAAACAATGAGCAGTTCTTC,CASSWQGNNEQFF
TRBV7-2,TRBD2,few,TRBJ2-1,TGTGCCAGCAGCTTAGGGACTAGCAAGGGCAATGAGCAGTTCTTC,CASSLGTSKGNEQFF
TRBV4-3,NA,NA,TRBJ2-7,TGCGCCAGCAGCCAAGATAGACAGACCTACGAGCAGTACTTC,CASSQDRQTYEQYF
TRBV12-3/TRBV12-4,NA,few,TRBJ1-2,TGTGCCAGCACCAAAGGGGTGAAGGGCTACACCTTC,CASTKGVKGYTF
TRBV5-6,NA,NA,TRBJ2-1,TGTGCCAGCAGCTTCCCCGGGCGCGCCTCAACCTACAATGAGCAGTTCTTC,CASSFPGRASTYNEQFF
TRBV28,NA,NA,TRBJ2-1,TGTGCCAGCAGCAACGGTGGGACCTCCTCCTACAATGAGCAGTTCTTC,CASSNGGTSSYNEQFF
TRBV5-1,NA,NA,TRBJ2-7,TGCGCCAGCAGCTACTGGGGGGGCGCAAGCTCCTACGAGCAGTACTTC,CASSYWGGASSYEQYF
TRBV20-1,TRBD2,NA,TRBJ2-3,TGCAGTGCTAGATCGACTAGCGGGAGGACAGATACGCAGTATTTT,CSARSTSGRTDTQYF
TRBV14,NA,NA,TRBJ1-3,TGTGCCAGCAGCCAAGGCCGGGGAAGAAACACCATATATTTT,CASSQGRGRNTIYF
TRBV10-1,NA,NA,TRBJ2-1,TGCGCCAGTTCCGACAAGATCCAGAGCTCCTACAATGAGCAGTTCTTC,CASSDKIQSSYNEQFF
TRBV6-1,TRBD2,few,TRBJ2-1,TGTGCCAGCACCACGGGACTAGTAAATGAGCAGTTCTTC,CASTTGLVNEQFF
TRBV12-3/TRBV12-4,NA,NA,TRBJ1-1,TGTGCCAGCAGCCTTTCCGGACAACGGAACACTGAAGCTTTCTTT,CASSLSGQRNTEAFF
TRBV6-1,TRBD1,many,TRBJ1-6,TGTGCCAGCAGAGAAGAGGACAGGGGTGGATCACCCCTCCACTTT,CASREEDRGGSPLHF
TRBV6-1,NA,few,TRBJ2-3,TGTGCCAGCTTAGGAAGGGCGGCAGATACGCAGTATTTT,CASLGRAADTQYF
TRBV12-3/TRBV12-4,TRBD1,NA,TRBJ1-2,TGTGCCAGCACTTTGACAGGGATGGGTGACTATGGCTACACCTTC,CASTLTGMGDYGYTF
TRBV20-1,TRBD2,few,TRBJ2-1,TGCAGTGCCCGACTAGCGGGAGCCCTTTACAATGAGCAGTTCTTC,CSARLAGALYNEQFF